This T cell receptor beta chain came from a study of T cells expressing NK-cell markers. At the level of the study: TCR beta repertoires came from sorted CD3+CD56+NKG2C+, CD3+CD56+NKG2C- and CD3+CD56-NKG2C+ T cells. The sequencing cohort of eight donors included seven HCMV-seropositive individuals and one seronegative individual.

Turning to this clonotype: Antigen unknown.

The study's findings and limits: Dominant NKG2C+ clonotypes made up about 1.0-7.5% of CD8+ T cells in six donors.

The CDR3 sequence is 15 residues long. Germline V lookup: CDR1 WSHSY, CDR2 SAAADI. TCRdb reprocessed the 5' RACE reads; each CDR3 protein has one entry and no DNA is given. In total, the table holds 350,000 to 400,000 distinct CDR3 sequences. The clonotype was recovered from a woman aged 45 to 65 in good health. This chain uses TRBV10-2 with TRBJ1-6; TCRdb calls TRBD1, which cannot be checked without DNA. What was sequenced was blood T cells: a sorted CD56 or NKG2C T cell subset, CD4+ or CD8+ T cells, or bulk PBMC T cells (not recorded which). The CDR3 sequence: CASRIRGTYNSPLHF.